Here is one T cell receptor (beta chain) with its context. Its antigen has not been determined. No much larger clonotype is one base removed from it; base qualities were not supplied. Explained via the paper, the time point label denotes: cycle 4 day 1 (C4D1), after 6 weeks of nivolumab. Every trial patient had relapsed after autologous stem cell transplantation, and cohorts A, B and C differed in prior brentuximab vedotin exposure. A total of about 51 patients with relapsed/refractory classical Hodgkin lymphoma made up the trial cohort, and each patient's best overall response was complete response, partial response or progressive disease. In the multi-cohort phase II CheckMate 205 trial, trial patients received single-agent nivolumab. An independent review committee assessed best overall response by applying the 2007 International Working Group response criteria. Trial PBMCs were obtained immediately prior to nivolumab initiation (C1D1) and on therapy at cycle 2 day 1 and cycle 4 day 1. Peripheral blood was collected in 8 mL Vacutainer Cell Preparation Tubes, from which PBMCs were isolated by centrifugation and then cryopreserved.

V and J are trimmed by 4 bases and 9 bases, and the gene matches miss 10 bases of the junction. The germline V gene encodes CDR1 SGDLS and CDR2 YYNGEE. Measured from the cysteine to the phenylalanine, the CDR3 is 16 residues long. The entry retains the CDR3 DNA only, 48 bases that are in frame from base 1. The Qiagen DNeasy kit was used to extract genomic DNA both from unsorted PBMCs and from the negatively selected CD4+ and CD8+ fractions. Using primers that anneal to V and J segments, immunoSEQ multiplex PCR amplified the TCR beta CDR3 regions. A synthetic immune receptor repertoire was used to minimize amplification bias, and any residual bias was removed computationally once sequencing was done. Per the authors' processing: Custom Python scripts were used to quantify repertoire diversity as the Shannon entropy index. Unsorted, CD4+ and CD8+ repertoires were analyzed separately, except in combined analyses where CD4+ and CD8+ sequences were merged in silico. A clone counted as expanded when the clone's frequency after treatment rose at least 2-fold relative to C1D1, and clones undetected at baseline were given a pseudocount of 0.5. Clones with 0 or 1 copy at C1D1 were defined as singleton clones, while clones with 2 or more copies were defined as non-singleton clones. Clones expanded in unsorted samples were labelled as CD4+, CD8+ or unknown by matching protein sequences in sorted samples from the same patient. Wilcoxon tests on paired samples were used to test diversity changes from C1D1 to C4D1. TCRdb retrieved this table from immuneACCESS and kept in-frame rearrangements only. Not all clones are present; in checked studies, unresolved V genes account for under half, and no reason is known for the remainder. The V and J calls and clone size come from that table; D and trimming were worked out from the DNA. This sample lists tens of thousands of clones; 87% were detected once. In total, the top ten clones hold about 8% of the sample.

The source of the sample is a study of PD-1 blockade in classical Hodgkin lymphoma (TCRdb year 2020). Some background on the complete study: Nivolumab dosing was 3 mg/kg intravenously every 2 weeks, continuing until either disease progression or unacceptable toxicity. The study used CyTOF and TCR beta sequencing to define a peripheral blood immune signature of response to PD-1 blockade in classical Hodgkin lymphoma. The paper's findings and limits, for the study overall: Patients starting nivolumab less than 1 year after ASCT had lower diversity and were excluded from later analyses to avoid confounding by immune reconstitution. Trial patients achieving complete response had baseline diversity similar to newly diagnosed patients, whereas partial responders and progressors had significantly lower diversity. Baseline TCR diversity was reported to be lower in newly diagnosed patients than in healthy donors and to be lower still in relapsed/refractory patients. The study was limited to a single clinical trial cohort, and causes of repertoire differences, possibly disease activity or prior therapy, remained undefined. CD4+ but not CD8+ TCR diversity rose significantly by C4D1 (p=0.0027 vs p=0.16), most apparent in complete responders (p=0.02).

The chain is made from TRBV9 and TRBJ2-1; 13 bases in between match TRBD2. Sequencing used peripheral blood mononuclear cells (PBMCs), obtained before the fourth cycle of nivolumab. The TCR was taken from a human donor with classical Hodgkin lymphoma. The CDR3 protein: CASSPQTSGRTTEQFF. The nucleotide sequence reads as follows: TGTGCCAGCAGCCCCCAGACTAGCGGGAGGACCACTGAGCAGTTCTTC.